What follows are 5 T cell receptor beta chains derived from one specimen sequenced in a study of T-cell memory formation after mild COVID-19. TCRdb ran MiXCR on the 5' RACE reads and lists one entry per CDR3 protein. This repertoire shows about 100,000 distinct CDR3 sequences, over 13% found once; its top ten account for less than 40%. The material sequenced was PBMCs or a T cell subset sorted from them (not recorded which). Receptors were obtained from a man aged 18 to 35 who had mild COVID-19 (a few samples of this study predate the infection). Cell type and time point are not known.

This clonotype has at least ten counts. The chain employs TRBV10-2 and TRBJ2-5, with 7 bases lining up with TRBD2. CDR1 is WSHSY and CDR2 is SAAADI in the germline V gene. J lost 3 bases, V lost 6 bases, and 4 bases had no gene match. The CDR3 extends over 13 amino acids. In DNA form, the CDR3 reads TGCGCCAGCAGGAGGCTAGCGGAAGAGACCCAGTACTTC. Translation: CASRRLAEETQYF.

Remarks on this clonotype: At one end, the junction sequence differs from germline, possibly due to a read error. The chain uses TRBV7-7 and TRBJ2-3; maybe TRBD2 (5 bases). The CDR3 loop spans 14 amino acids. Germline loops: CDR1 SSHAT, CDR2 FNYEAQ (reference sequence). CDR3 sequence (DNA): TGTGCTAGCAGCGCAACTAGTTGGGGAGATACGCAGTATTTT. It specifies CASSATSWGDTQYF.

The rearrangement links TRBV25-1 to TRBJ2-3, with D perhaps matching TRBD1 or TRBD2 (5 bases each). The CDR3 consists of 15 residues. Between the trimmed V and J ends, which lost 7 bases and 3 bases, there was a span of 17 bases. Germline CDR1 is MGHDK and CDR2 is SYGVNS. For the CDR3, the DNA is TGTGCCAGCACTCGAGGGAGAGGGGAGACAGATACGCAGTATTTT. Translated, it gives CASTRGRGETDTQYF.

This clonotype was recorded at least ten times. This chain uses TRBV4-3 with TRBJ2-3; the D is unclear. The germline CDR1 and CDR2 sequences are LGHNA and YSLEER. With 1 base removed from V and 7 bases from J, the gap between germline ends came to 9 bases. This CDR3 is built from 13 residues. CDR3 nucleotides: TGCGCCAGCAGCCAAGGGGTAACGTATACGCAGTATTTT. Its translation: CASSQGVTYTQYF.

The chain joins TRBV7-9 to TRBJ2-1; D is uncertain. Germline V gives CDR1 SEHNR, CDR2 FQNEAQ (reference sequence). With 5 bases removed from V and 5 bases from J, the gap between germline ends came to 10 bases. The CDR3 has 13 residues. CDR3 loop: CASSLLINNEQFF. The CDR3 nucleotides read TGTGCCAGCAGCCTTTTGATTAACAATGAGCAGTTCTTC.